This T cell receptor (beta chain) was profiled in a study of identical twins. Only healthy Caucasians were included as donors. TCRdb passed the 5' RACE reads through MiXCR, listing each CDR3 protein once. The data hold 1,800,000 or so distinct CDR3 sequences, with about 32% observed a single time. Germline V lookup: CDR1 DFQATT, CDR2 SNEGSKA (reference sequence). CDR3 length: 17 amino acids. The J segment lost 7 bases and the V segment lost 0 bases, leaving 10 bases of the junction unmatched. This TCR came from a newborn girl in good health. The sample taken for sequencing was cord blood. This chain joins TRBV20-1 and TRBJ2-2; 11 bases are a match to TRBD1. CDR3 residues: CSARDRGQGGSGGELFF. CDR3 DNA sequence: TGCAGTGCTAGAGATCGGGGACAGGGGGGTTCGGGCGGGGAGCTGTTTTTT.